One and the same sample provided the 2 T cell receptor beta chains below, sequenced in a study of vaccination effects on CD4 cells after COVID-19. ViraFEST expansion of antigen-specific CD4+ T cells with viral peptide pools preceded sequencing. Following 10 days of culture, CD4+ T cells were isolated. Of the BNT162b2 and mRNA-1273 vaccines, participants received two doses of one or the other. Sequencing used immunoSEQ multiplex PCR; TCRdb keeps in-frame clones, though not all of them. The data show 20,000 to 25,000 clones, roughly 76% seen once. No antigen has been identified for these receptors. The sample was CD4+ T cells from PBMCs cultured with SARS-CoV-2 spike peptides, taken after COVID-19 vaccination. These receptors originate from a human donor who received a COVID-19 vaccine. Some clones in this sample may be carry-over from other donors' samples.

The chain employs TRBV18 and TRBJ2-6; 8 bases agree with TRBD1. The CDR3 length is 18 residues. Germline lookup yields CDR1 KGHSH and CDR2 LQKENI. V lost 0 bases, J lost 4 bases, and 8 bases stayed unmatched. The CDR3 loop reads CASSPPTQGALGANVLTF. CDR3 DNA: TGTGCCAGCTCACCACCTACGCAGGGGGCGCTCGGGGCCAACGTCCTGACTTTC. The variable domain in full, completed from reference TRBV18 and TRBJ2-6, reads NAGVMQNPRHLVRRRGQEARLRCSPMKGHSHVYWYRQLPEEGLKFMVYLQKENIIDESGMPKERFSAEFPKEGPSILRIQQVVRGDSAAYFCASSPPTQGALGANVLTFGAGSRLTVL.

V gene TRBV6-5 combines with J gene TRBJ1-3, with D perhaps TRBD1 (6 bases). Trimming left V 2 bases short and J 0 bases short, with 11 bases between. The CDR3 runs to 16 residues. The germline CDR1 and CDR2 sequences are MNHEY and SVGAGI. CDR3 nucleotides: TGTGCCAGCAGTTACACCGGGACAAGCTCTGGAAACACCATATATTTT. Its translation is CASSYTGTSSGNTIYF.